The 32 T cell receptor beta chains below come from one sample, sequenced in a study of T-cell reconstitution after alpha-beta-depleted transplantation in children (dated by TCRdb to the mid-2010s). The treatment or condition tag for this specimen amounts to: allogeneic hematopoietic cell transplantation with graft depleted of TCRalphabeta T cells and CD19 B cells. Preparation of the library involved PCR. For sequencing, an Illumina HiSeq 2500 was employed. To normalize quantification of the TCRbeta repertoire, the TCR libraries were built with molecular barcoding that relied on unique molecular identifiers. Through fastp at Q25 and MiXCR, TCRdb rebuilt clones from the public reads, retaining in-frame beta chains. Rows with one shared CDR3 protein collapse into an entry with the most common genes and DNA. In this sample the table shows 17,000 or so distinct CDR3 sequences, approximately 13% of which occur a single time. The leading ten clones occupy about 72% of the sample.

The specimen comprised PBMCs, mostly from graft donor cells, sampled 180 days after TCRalphabeta/CD19-depleted stem cell transplant. These TCRs come from a boy in the first two years of life who had a stem cell transplant for Wiskott-Aldrich syndrome, so the T cells may come from the graft donor.

This clonotype was seen at least ten times. The gene calls are TRBV6-5 and TRBJ2-1, with 7 bases identical to TRBD1. CDR3 size: 11 residues. Germline values: CDR1 MNHEY, CDR2 SVGAGI. V was pared by 2 bases and J by 15 bases, with 4 bases of the junction left unmatched. The CDR3 loop reads CASSYKTGLFF. CDR3 DNA: TGTGCCAGCAGTTACAAGACAGGGCTGTTCTTC.

The V gene is TRBV7-9, the J gene TRBJ2-7; D uncertain. The CDR3 extends over 13 amino acids. The ends were cut back, 2 bases at V and 6 bases at J, with 11 bases in the middle. Germline lookup yields CDR1 SEHNR and CDR2 FQNEAQ (reference sequence). CDR3 amino acids: CASSLIAFCEQYF. As DNA, the CDR3 is TGTGCCAGCAGCTTAATTGCGTTTTGCGAGCAGTACTTC.

This clonotype was observed a handful of times. This rearrangement joins TRBV28 to TRBJ1-1, with a possible D match to TRBD1 (6 bases). Germline CDR1 reads MDHEN; CDR2 reads SYDVKM. The CDR3 loop spans 13 amino acids. The germline V and J ends were trimmed by 5 bases and 8 bases, with 15 bases remaining between them. The CDR3 DNA is TGTGCCAGCAGTGCAACTTTGGGGGGCGAAGCTTTCTTT. Translation: CASSATLGGEAFF.

The rearrangement links TRBV10-3 to TRBJ2-1; TRBD2 matches 9 bases. Trimming at V came to 6 bases and at J to 3 bases, leaving 9 bases not matched to a gene. The CDR3 length is 16 residues. CDR1 ENHRY and CDR2 SYGVKD come from the germline V gene. CDR3 sequence: CAIRKSGGPNYNEQFF. DNA of the CDR3: TGTGCCATCAGGAAGAGCGGGGGGCCTAACTACAATGAGCAGTTCTTC.

This clonotype has more than one count but fewer than ten. The rearrangement joins TRBV7-9 to TRBJ2-1, with a tentative D call TRBD1 (6 bases). CDR1 and CDR2 (germline): SEHNR, FQNEAQ (reference sequence). The CDR3 runs to 12 residues. V was clipped by 5 bases and J by 8 bases, with 10 bases between them. The CDR3 DNA sequence: TGTGCCAGCAGCCCGGACAGAGATGAGCAGTTCTTC. Its translation is CASSPDRDEQFF. The variable domain in full, with the rest retrieved from reference TRBV7-9 and TRBJ2-1, is DTGVSQNPRHKITKRGQNVTFRCDPISEHNRLYWYRQTLGQGPEFLTYFQNEAQLEKSRLLSDRFSAERPKGSFSTLEIQRTEQGDSAMYLCASSPDRDEQFFGPGTRLTVL.

Many counts were recorded for this clonotype. The chain employs TRBV5-1 and TRBJ2-7, with D tentatively TRBD2 (6 bases). The V end was cut by 4 bases, the J end by 3 bases, with 17 bases between. The V gene's germline CDR1 is SGHRS and CDR2 YFSETQ. The CDR3 spans 15 residues. The CDR3 protein is CASSPTPGDRYEQYF. In DNA form, the CDR3 reads TGCGCCAGCAGCCCCACTCCGGGAGACCGCTACGAGCAGTACTTC.

The CDR3 DNA is TGCAGCGCCCCCCGAGGGAGCTCCTACAATGAGCAGTTCTTC. Protein: CSAPRGSSYNEQFF. This chain joins TRBV29-1 and TRBJ2-1, with D possibly matching TRBD2 (5 bases). With 7 bases removed from V and 0 bases from J, the gap between germline ends came to 13 bases. Germline-derived CDR1 and CDR2 are SQVTM and ANQGSEA. The CDR3 covers 14 residues.

This chain links TRBV20-1 with TRBJ1-5; 9 bases match TRBD1. The V segment lost 3 bases and the J segment 3 bases; nucleotides outside the gene matches: 9. CDR3 length: 16 residues. Germline lookup yields CDR1 DFQATT and CDR2 SNEGSKA (reference sequence). This chain's CDR3 is CSARAPTGGPNQPQHF. In DNA, the CDR3 is TGCAGTGCTAGGGCCCCCACAGGGGGCCCCAATCAGCCCCAGCATTTT.

The rearrangement joins TRBV10-3 to TRBJ2-2; TRBD2 aligns across 9 bases. Per the germline V gene, CDR1 is ENHRY and CDR2 is SYGVKD. Trimming took 2 bases from V and 3 from J; bases not matched to a gene: 10. The CDR3 has 18 residues. The chain's CDR3 is CAISEKKTSGWYTGELFF. In DNA, the CDR3 is TGTGCCATCAGTGAGAAAAAGACTAGCGGTTGGTACACCGGGGAGCTGTTTTTT.

This clonotype was detected many times. This chain joins TRBV29-1 and TRBJ2-1; 10 bases are shared with TRBD2. The CDR3 is 17 amino acids. Germline V gives CDR1 SQVTM, CDR2 ANQGSEA. The junction had 8 bases not matched to a gene; V was cut back by 2 bases and J by 1 base. The CDR3 protein is CSVETTWTSGSYNEQFF. The CDR3 DNA is TGCAGCGTTGAAACCACATGGACTAGCGGATCCTACAATGAGCAGTTCTTC.

This chain connects TRBV21-1 to TRBJ1-5. TRBV21-1 counts as a pseudogene. The CDR3 totals 15 residues. The CDR3 protein is CASSKGWGVNQPQHF. CDR3 DNA sequence: TGTGCCAGCAGCAAAGGGTGGGGAGTAAATCAGCCCCAGCATTTT.

The V and J genes are TRBV24-1 and TRBJ2-2; no clear D gene. V lost 12 bases, J lost 6 bases, and 16 bases lay in between. Germline loops: CDR1 KGHDR, CDR2 SFDVKD. The CDR3 length is 13 residues. CDR3 protein: CAAIYLGPGELFF. The CDR3, as DNA: TGTGCCGCCATTTACCTCGGCCCCGGGGAGCTGTTTTTT.

The chain links TRBV28 to TRBJ2-1; D not certain. V was shortened by 6 bases and J by 12 bases, with 15 bases between the two germline ends. The CDR3 is made up of 12 amino acids. Germline V gives CDR1 MDHEN, CDR2 SYDVKM. In DNA, the CDR3 is TGTGCCAGCAGCCCAACCCAATTTTGGCAGTTCTTC. Its translation is CASSPTQFWQFF.

Many counts were recorded for this clonotype. The CDR3 DNA is TGTGCCAGCAGCCAACTTCCGGGGAGGTATGGCTACACCTTC. This codes for CASSQLPGRYGYTF. The chain is built from TRBV14 and TRBJ1-2; D gene uncertain. This CDR3 is built from 14 residues. Germline CDR1 and CDR2: SGHDN and FVKESK. Trimming stripped 2 bases from V and 5 bases from J, with 12 bases between.

The rearrangement joins TRBV3-1 to TRBJ2-2, with 11 bases aligning to TRBD2. CDR3 length equals 16 residues. Trimming took 3 bases from V and 5 from J; bases not matched to a gene: 5. CDR1 is LGHDT and CDR2 is YNNKEL in the germline V gene (reference sequence). CDR3 nucleotides: TGTGCCAGCAGCCAGGGACTAGCGGTACCTACCGGGGAGCTGTTTTTT. This translates into CASSQGLAVPTGELFF.

This clonotype turned up a few times. This rearrangement joins TRBV2 to TRBJ2-5; 15 nucleotides line up with TRBD2. CDR1 is SNHLY and CDR2 is FYNNEI in the germline V gene. This CDR3 has 17 residues. Trimming took 5 bases from V and 4 from J; bases not matched to a gene: 8. The CDR3 reads CASSPGLAGGFAETQYF. CDR3 DNA sequence: TGTGCCAGCAGTCCTGGACTAGCGGGAGGGTTTGCAGAGACCCAGTACTTC.

This clonotype was seen many times. The gene calls are TRBV5-8 and TRBJ2-3; perhaps TRBD2 as D (6 bases). The CDR3 has 15 amino acids. CDR1 SGHTS and CDR2 YDEGEE come from the germline V gene. Trimming took off 2 bases at V and 2 bases at J, with 12 bases between the two ends. The CDR3 DNA sequence: TGTGCCAGCAGCTTAATTCGGGGACTCACAGATACGCAGTATTTT. It specifies CASSLIRGLTDTQYF. The variable domain in full, completed from reference TRBV5-8 and TRBJ2-3, reads EAGVTQSPTHLIKTRGQQATLRCSPISGHTSVYWYQQALGLGLQFLLWYDEGEERNRGNFPPRFSGRQFPNYSSELNVNALELEDSALYLCASSLIRGLTDTQYFGPGTRLTVL.

Ten or more counts support this clonotype. The chain links TRBV4-1 to TRBJ1-2; 7 nucleotides line up with TRBD1. CDR1 is MGHRA and CDR2 is YSYEKL in the germline V gene. Unmatched junction bases numbered 9, after V lost 0 bases and J lost 8 bases. The CDR3 runs to 15 residues. CDR3 protein: CASSQDRDSERGYTF. In DNA, the CDR3 is TGCGCCAGCAGCCAAGATAGGGACAGCGAGAGGGGCTACACCTTC.

This clonotype was seen ten or more times. The chain couples TRBV20-1 to TRBJ2-3; no clear D. CDR3 length equals 11 residues. CDR1 is DFQATT and CDR2 is SNEGSKA in the germline V gene (reference sequence). V was pared by 1 base and J by 3 bases, with 2 bases between. CDR3 bases: TGCAGTGCTAGAGGGACAGATACGCAGTATTTT. Protein: CSARGTDTQYF.

The count of this clonotype is one. A much bigger clone sits one base away, suggesting this may be a read error. The V and J genes are TRBV7-9 and TRBJ2-5; D not certain. The CDR3 totals 16 residues. CDR1 and CDR2 (germline): SEHNR, FQNEAQ (reference sequence). The CDR3 sequence: CSSSLLAALYQETQYF. The CDR3 nucleotides read TGTTCCAGCAGCTTATTGGCAGCCTTGTACCAAGAGACCCAGTACTTC.

This clonotype was detected a few times. The V and J genes are TRBV20-1 and TRBJ2-3; 9 bases line up with TRBD2. CDR1 and CDR2 from the germline V gene are DFQATT and SNEGSKA (reference sequence). This CDR3 has 12 amino acids. CDR3 amino acids: CSAGGGTDTQYF. The CDR3 nucleotides read TGCAGCGCGGGGGGGGGCACAGATACGCAGTATTTT.

In its sample, this clonotype was seen many times. The genes are TRBV7-2 and TRBJ2-7, with 11 bases that match TRBD1. CDR1 and CDR2 (germline): SGHTA, FQGNSA. The CDR3 spans 15 residues. Trimming at V came to 3 bases and at J to 6 bases, leaving 7 bases not matched to a gene. The CDR3 DNA sequence: TGTGCCAGCAGCTTCTGGGGACAGGGGGGATCCGAGCAGTACTTC. Translating gives CASSFWGQGGSEQYF.

This clonotype was observed many times. This chain connects TRBV10-3 to TRBJ2-3; D might be TRBD2 (7 bases). Germline CDR1 is ENHRY and CDR2 is SYGVKD. The CDR3 covers 15 residues. The V and J ends lost 7 bases and 4 bases respectively, with 18 bases between them. For the CDR3, the DNA is TGTGCCATCAACAATATGGGCGGGGGCCCAGATACGCAGTATTTT. It is translated as CAINNMGGGPDTQYF.

This clonotype was counted between two and nine times. The CDR3 reads CASSLLSKGDHSYNEQFF. The CDR3 DNA reads TGCGCCAGCAGCTTGCTCTCCAAGGGGGATCATTCCTACAATGAGCAGTTCTTC. This rearrangement joins TRBV5-1 to TRBJ2-1, with D possibly matching TRBD1 (6 bases). The germline CDR1 and CDR2 sequences are SGHRS and YFSETQ. Trimming cost V 1 base and J 1 base, with 18 bases left between them. There are 18 residues in the CDR3.

This clonotype was recorded a few times. The chain employs TRBV5-1 and TRBJ2-1; D remains ambiguous. This CDR3 region has 11 residues. Trimming stripped 2 bases from V and 9 bases from J, with 6 bases between. Germline-derived CDR1 and CDR2 are SGHRS and YFSETQ. The CDR3 sequence is CASSFSSEQFF. The CDR3, as DNA: TGCGCCAGCAGCTTTAGCAGTGAGCAGTTCTTC. The full variable domain, completed using reference TRBV5-1 and TRBJ2-1, is KAGVTQTPRYLIKTRGQQVTLSCSPISGHRSVSWYQQTPGQGLQFLFEYFSETQRNKGNFPGRFSGRQFSNSRSEMNVSTLELGDSALYLCASSFSSEQFFGPGTRLTVL.

At least ten counts were recorded for this clonotype. This CDR3 is CSARDRRGGSTDTQYF. In nucleotides, the CDR3 is TGCAGTGCTAGAGATCGGAGGGGAGGGAGCACAGATACGCAGTATTTT. The V call is TRBV20-1, the J call TRBJ2-3, with 7 bases identical to TRBD2. With 0 bases clipped from V and 0 bases from J, the junction kept 6 bases outside the gene matches. The CDR3 loop spans 16 amino acids. The germline V gene encodes CDR1 DFQATT and CDR2 SNEGSKA (reference sequence).

This clonotype was picked up many times. The chain uses TRBV6-1 and TRBJ1-2; TRBD1 might be the D (5 bases). This CDR3 spans 13 amino acids. V was trimmed by 10 bases and J by 4 bases, leaving 16 bases between them. Looked up from germline, CDR1 is MNHNS and CDR2 is SASEGT. The DNA of the CDR3 is TGTGCCACCGCACGGGGCGGGAGCTATGGCTACACCTTC. Translated, it gives CATARGGSYGYTF.

This clonotype was found many times. The J gene is TRBJ2-5, the V gene TRBV28; D might be TRBD2 (7 bases). This CDR3 is built from 14 residues. Germline V gene data show CDR1 as MDHEN and CDR2 as SYDVKM. Trimming cost V 2 bases and J 3 bases, with 10 bases left between them. The CDR3 nucleotides read TGTGCCAGCAGTTTAGGAGGGGGGGAAGAGACCCAGTACTTC. It is translated as CASSLGGGEETQYF. The full variable domain, rest sourced from reference TRBV28 and TRBJ2-5, is DVKVTQSSRYLVKRTGEKVFLECVQDMDHENMFWYRQDPGLGLRLIYFSYDVKMKEKGDIPEGYSVSREKKERFSLILESASTNQTSMYLCASSLGGGEETQYFGPGTRLLVL.

This clonotype appeared many times. V is TRBV11-2 and J is TRBJ2-7; 13 positions agree with TRBD2. The germline V gene encodes CDR1 SGHAT and CDR2 FQNNGV. This CDR3 has 19 amino acids. The J segment lost 0 bases and the V segment lost 4 bases, leaving 12 bases of the junction unmatched. The CDR3 is CASSWTSGRSVAGSYEQYF. The DNA of the CDR3 is TGTGCCAGCAGCTGGACTAGCGGGAGAAGCGTGGCGGGCTCCTACGAGCAGTACTTC.

This clonotype has a handful of counts. The chain recombines TRBV6-1 with TRBJ2-7, with 8 bases lining up with TRBD1. The CDR3 totals 13 residues. Trimming removed 6 bases from V and 6 bases from J; junction bases left unmatched: 7. From germline, CDR1 is MNHNS and CDR2 SASEGT. The CDR3 loop is CASSQGAVGEQYF. CDR3 nucleotide sequence: TGTGCCAGCAGCCAGGGGGCAGTAGGCGAGCAGTACTTC.

The V call is TRBV20-1, the J call TRBJ2-5; a weak D match, TRBD2 (5 bases). The CDR3 runs 12 residues. The germline V gene has CDR1 DFQATT and CDR2 SNEGSKA (reference sequence). CDR3 sequence: CGGSVAQETQYF. CDR3 nucleotide sequence: TGCGGAGGATCAGTAGCCCAAGAGACCCAGTACTTC.

This clonotype was seen many times. The chain recombines TRBV5-1 with TRBJ1-6; 9 bases fit TRBD1. J was trimmed by 7 bases and V by 4 bases; bases with no gene match: 6. The CDR3 totals 15 residues. Germline V CDR1 and CDR2: SGHRS, YFSETQ. In nucleotides, the CDR3 is TGCGCCAGCAGCGCCGGGGACAGGGCAAATTCACCCCTCCACTTT. Encoded protein: CASSAGDRANSPLHF. Full variable domain (rest looked up from reference TRBV5-1 and TRBJ1-6): KAGVTQTPRYLIKTRGQQVTLSCSPISGHRSVSWYQQTPGQGLQFLFEYFSETQRNKGNFPGRFSGRQFSNSRSEMNVSTLELGDSALYLCASSAGDRANSPLHFGNGTRLTVT.